The entry that follows covers one T cell receptor beta chain sequence. Its antigen is unknown. This specimen belongs to a study of T cells expressing NK-cell markers. Study-wide findings and caveats: Whether expanded NKG2C+ T cell clones recognized HCMV stayed uncertain.

Germline-derived CDR1 and CDR2 are SGHNT and YYREEE (reference sequence). CDR3 length equals 13 residues. TCRdb reprocessed the 5' RACE reads and reports one entry per CDR3 protein, with no DNA. This repertoire includes 440,000 or so distinct CDR3 sequences. Material for sequencing was blood T cells: a sorted CD56 or NKG2C T cell subset, CD4+ or CD8+ T cells, or bulk PBMC T cells (not recorded which). The source is a woman aged 18-70 years in good health. The gene calls are TRBV5-4 and TRBJ2-5. CDR3 amino acids: CASSGDGQETQYF. Full variable domain (missing parts from reference TRBV5-4 and TRBJ2-5): ETGVTQSPTHLIKTRGQQVTLRCSSQSGHNTVSWYQQALGQGPQFIFQYYREEENGRGNFPPRFSGLQFPNYSSELNVNALELDDSALYLCASSGDGQETQYFGPGTRLLVL.